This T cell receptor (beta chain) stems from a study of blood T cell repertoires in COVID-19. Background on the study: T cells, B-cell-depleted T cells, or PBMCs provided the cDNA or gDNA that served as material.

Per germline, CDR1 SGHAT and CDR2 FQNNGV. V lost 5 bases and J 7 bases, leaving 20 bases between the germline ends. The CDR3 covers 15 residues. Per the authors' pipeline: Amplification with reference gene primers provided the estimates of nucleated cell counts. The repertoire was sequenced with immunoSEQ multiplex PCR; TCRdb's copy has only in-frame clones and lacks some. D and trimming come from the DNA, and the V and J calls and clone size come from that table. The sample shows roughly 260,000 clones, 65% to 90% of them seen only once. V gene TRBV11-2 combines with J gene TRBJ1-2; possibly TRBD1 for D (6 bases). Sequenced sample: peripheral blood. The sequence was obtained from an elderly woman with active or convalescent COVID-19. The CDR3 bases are TGTGCCAGCAGCCCCAGGGGCAGTCTACGGGGTGGCTACACCTTC. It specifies CASSPRGSLRGGYTF.